Listed below are T cell receptor beta chains from one sample, sequenced in a study of response to subunit inactivated influenza vaccine. A single record per CDR3 protein comes from TCRdb applying MiXCR to the RT-PCR reads. Of some 300,000 distinct CDR3 sequences listed, 22% were seen once; the top ten hold 9% to 12%. The sequencing here drew on PBMCs from blood, taken about 20 months after vaccination. The receptors shown here come from a man aged 50 to 69 who received an inactivated influenza vaccine. Each CDR3 is given with its conserved first and last residue. Each record gives: J gene, clone size, CDR3 length, D gene, V gene, CDR3 protein, CDR3 DNA. A D gene is named only where the DNA matches it firmly. Clone size, where shown, is once, few, many, or a class for clones that have expanded.

j_gene: TRBJ2-1; abundance: -; len: 16; d_gene: TRBD2; v_gene: TRBV14; CDR3aa: CASSQLASGGDSEQFF; CDR3nt: TGTGCCAGCAGCCAACTCGCAAGCGGGGGGGATTCTGAGCAGTTCTTC
j_gene: TRBJ1-2; abundance: few; len: 15; d_gene: TRBD1; v_gene: TRBV7-2; CDR3aa: CASSLAETGSYGYTF; CDR3nt: TGTGCCAGCAGCCTTGCCGAGACAGGGAGCTATGGCTACACCTTC
j_gene: TRBJ2-1; abundance: few; len: 14; d_gene: -; v_gene: TRBV11-2; CDR3aa: CASSLVVPSNEQFF; CDR3nt: TGTGCCAGCAGCTTAGTGGTTCCCTCGAATGAGCAGTTCTTC
j_gene: TRBJ1-5; abundance: -; len: 13; d_gene: -; v_gene: TRBV12-3/TRBV12-4; CDR3aa: CASNTGSNQPQHF; CDR3nt: TGTGCCAGCAATACCGGGAGCAATCAGCCCCAGCATTTT
j_gene: TRBJ1-1; abundance: -; len: 14; d_gene: -; v_gene: TRBV3-1; CDR3aa: CASSHRVMNTEAFF; CDR3nt: TGTGCCAGCAGCCACCGGGTCATGAACACTGAAGCTTTCTTT
j_gene: TRBJ1-2; abundance: many; len: 15; d_gene: -; v_gene: TRBV6-1; CDR3aa: CASMPLGEANYGYTF; CDR3nt: TGTGCCAGCATGCCCTTGGGAGAAGCTAACTATGGCTACACCTTC
j_gene: TRBJ2-2; abundance: -; len: 17; d_gene: -; v_gene: TRBV21-1; CDR3aa: CASSKGFGGPNTGELFF; CDR3nt: TGTGCCAGCAGCAAAGGGTTCGGGGGGCCGAACACCGGGGAGCTGTTTTTT
j_gene: TRBJ1-2; abundance: -; len: 12; d_gene: -; v_gene: TRBV27; CDR3aa: CASGLSSYGYTF; CDR3nt: TGTGCCAGCGGTTTGAGTTCCTATGGCTACACCTTC
j_gene: TRBJ1-1; abundance: -; len: 13; d_gene: -; v_gene: TRBV2; CDR3aa: CASSDLRGTEAFF; CDR3nt: TGTGCCAGCAGTGACCTCCGTGGCACTGAAGCTTTCTTT
j_gene: TRBJ1-2; abundance: few; len: 15; d_gene: TRBD1; v_gene: TRBV15; CDR3aa: CATSRGGDSLYGYTF; CDR3nt: TGTGCCACCAGCAGAGGTGGGGACAGCCTCTATGGCTACACCTTC
j_gene: TRBJ1-2; abundance: -; len: 16; d_gene: TRBD1; v_gene: TRBV12-3/TRBV12-4; CDR3aa: CASSFWGKQGGGGYTF; CDR3nt: TGTGCCAGCAGTTTTTGGGGAAAACAGGGGGGTGGCGGCTACACCTTC
j_gene: TRBJ1-6; abundance: -; len: 18; d_gene: TRBD1; v_gene: TRBV6-1; CDR3aa: CASSRLRPTGSDNSPLHF; CDR3nt: TGTGCCAGCAGCCGCCTCCGGCCGACAGGGAGTGATAATTCACCCCTCCACTTT
j_gene: TRBJ1-6; abundance: -; len: 13; d_gene: -; v_gene: TRBV20-1; CDR3aa: CSARGRGRSPLHF; CDR3nt: TGCAGTGCTAGAGGGCGGGGACGGTCACCCCTCCACTTT
j_gene: TRBJ2-2; abundance: -; len: 11; d_gene: -; v_gene: TRBV12-3/TRBV12-4; CDR3aa: CASKRSGELFF; CDR3nt: TGTGCCAGCAAACGGTCCGGGGAGCTGTTTTTT
j_gene: TRBJ1-5; abundance: -; len: 14; d_gene: -; v_gene: TRBV7-8; CDR3aa: CASSPYSNNQPQHF; CDR3nt: TGTGCCAGCAGCCCTTACAGCAACAATCAGCCCCAGCATTTT
j_gene: TRBJ1-1; abundance: few; len: 14; d_gene: -; v_gene: TRBV18; CDR3aa: CASSPGGAGTEAFF; CDR3nt: TGTGCCAGCTCACCAGGGGGGGCCGGAACTGAAGCTTTCTTT
j_gene: TRBJ2-2; abundance: -; len: 13; d_gene: TRBD1; v_gene: TRBV5-1; CDR3aa: CASRGQDTGELFF; CDR3nt: TGCGCCAGCAGAGGACAGGACACCGGGGAGCTGTTTTTT
j_gene: TRBJ1-1; abundance: few; len: 14; d_gene: -; v_gene: TRBV21-1; CDR3aa: CASRKGTGDTEAFF; CDR3nt: TGTGCCAGCAGGAAAGGGACAGGGGACACTGAAGCTTTCTTT
j_gene: TRBJ1-2; abundance: few; len: 14; d_gene: TRBD1; v_gene: TRBV7-9; CDR3aa: CASSFTGQGDGYTF; CDR3nt: TGTGCCAGCAGCTTCACGGGACAGGGAGATGGCTACACCTTC
j_gene: TRBJ1-4; abundance: few; len: 15; d_gene: TRBD1; v_gene: TRBV12-3/TRBV12-4; CDR3aa: CASRQGGAGGEKLFF; CDR3nt: TGTGCCAGCCGACAGGGAGGGGCAGGCGGTGAAAAACTGTTTTTT
j_gene: TRBJ2-5; abundance: -; len: 16; d_gene: TRBD2; v_gene: TRBV23-1; CDR3aa: CASSHHTAGVLETQYF; CDR3nt: TGCGCCAGCAGTCATCACACAGCGGGAGTGCTAGAGACCCAGTACTTC
j_gene: TRBJ2-3; abundance: -; len: 13; d_gene: -; v_gene: TRBV4-3; CDR3aa: CASSQENPDTQYF; CDR3nt: TGCGCCAGCAGCCAAGAAAATCCAGATACGCAGTATTTT
j_gene: TRBJ1-5; abundance: -; len: 17; d_gene: TRBD1; v_gene: TRBV15; CDR3aa: CATSRDVGTGGNQPQHF; CDR3nt: TGTGCCACCAGCAGAGATGTAGGGACAGGGGGCAATCAGCCCCAGCATTTT
j_gene: TRBJ2-1; abundance: -; len: 16; d_gene: TRBD2; v_gene: TRBV3-1; CDR3aa: CASSQEALAYYNEQFF; CDR3nt: TGTGCCAGCAGCCAAGAAGCACTAGCGTACTACAATGAGCAGTTCTTC
j_gene: TRBJ1-6; abundance: -; len: 14; d_gene: TRBD1; v_gene: TRBV5-1; CDR3aa: CASSLGQGEGPLHF; CDR3nt: TGCGCCAGCAGCTTGGGACAGGGGGAAGGACCCCTCCACTTT
j_gene: TRBJ2-5; abundance: -; len: 13; d_gene: -; v_gene: TRBV21-1; CDR3aa: CASTTPTGGSQYF; CDR3nt: TGTGCCAGTACGACTCCTACGGGAGGGTCCCAGTACTTC
j_gene: TRBJ2-7; abundance: many; len: 13; d_gene: -; v_gene: TRBV28; CDR3aa: CASSSRGSYEQYF; CDR3nt: TGTGCCAGCAGTTCCCGGGGGTCCTACGAGCAGTACTTC
j_gene: TRBJ2-2; abundance: many; len: 21; d_gene: TRBD1; v_gene: TRBV11-2; CDR3aa: CASSLDKIRTGAVRYTGELFF; CDR3nt: TGTGCCAGCAGCTTAGACAAGATTAGGACAGGGGCGGTCAGGTACACCGGGGAGCTGTTTTTT
j_gene: TRBJ2-1; abundance: many; len: 15; d_gene: TRBD2; v_gene: TRBV29-1; CDR3aa: CSVEMRLAGQAEQFF; CDR3nt: TGCAGCGTTGAAATGCGACTAGCGGGACAGGCTGAGCAGTTCTTC
j_gene: TRBJ1-1; abundance: -; len: 14; d_gene: -; v_gene: TRBV28; CDR3aa: CASSFTRMNTEAFF; CDR3nt: TGTGCCAGCAGTTTTACAAGGATGAACACTGAAGCTTTCTTT
j_gene: TRBJ2-1; abundance: -; len: 15; d_gene: TRBD2; v_gene: TRBV20-1; CDR3aa: CSASILAGVYNEQFF; CDR3nt: TGCAGTGCTAGCATCCTAGCGGGGGTCTACAATGAGCAGTTCTTC
j_gene: TRBJ1-4; abundance: many; len: 15; d_gene: -; v_gene: TRBV24-1; CDR3aa: CATSDNGATNEKLFF; CDR3nt: TGTGCCACCAGTGATAATGGAGCAACTAATGAAAAACTGTTTTTT
j_gene: TRBJ2-3; abundance: few; len: 12; d_gene: -; v_gene: TRBV7-6; CDR3aa: CASSLSYDTQYF; CDR3nt: TGTGCCAGCAGCTTATCATACGATACGCAGTATTTT
j_gene: TRBJ1-1; abundance: -; len: 14; d_gene: TRBD1; v_gene: TRBV15; CDR3aa: CATSPSGQGHEAFF; CDR3nt: TGTGCCACCAGCCCATCGGGACAGGGACATGAAGCTTTCTTT
j_gene: TRBJ2-7; abundance: -; len: 21; d_gene: TRBD2; v_gene: TRBV10-3; CDR3aa: CAISVWLAGGKGVPSSYEQYF; CDR3nt: TGTGCCATCAGTGTTTGGCTAGCGGGAGGAAAGGGCGTTCCGAGCTCCTACGAGCAGTACTTT
j_gene: TRBJ1-4; abundance: many; len: 15; d_gene: -; v_gene: TRBV18; CDR3aa: CASSPQGLTGEKLFF; CDR3nt: TGTGCCAGCTCACCGCAGGGACTGACTGGTGAAAAACTGTTTTTT
j_gene: TRBJ1-6; abundance: few; len: 13; d_gene: -; v_gene: TRBV12-3/TRBV12-4; CDR3aa: CASCDSYNSPLHF; CDR3nt: TGTGCCAGCTGCGACTCCTATAATTCACCCCTCCACTTT
j_gene: TRBJ2-1; abundance: -; len: 17; d_gene: TRBD2; v_gene: TRBV6-5; CDR3aa: CASSYSSWEGSYNEQFF; CDR3nt: TGTGCCAGCAGTTACTCGAGCTGGGAGGGAAGCTACAATGAGCAGTTCTTC
j_gene: TRBJ2-1; abundance: -; len: 13; d_gene: -; v_gene: TRBV6-2/TRBV6-3; CDR3aa: CASSYEAYNEQFF; CDR3nt: TGTGCCAGCAGTTACGAAGCTTACAATGAGCAGTTCTTC
j_gene: TRBJ2-1; abundance: -; len: 16; d_gene: TRBD1; v_gene: TRBV4-3; CDR3aa: CASSQAAGGLLNEQFF; CDR3nt: TGCGCCAGCAGCCAAGCGGCAGGGGGTCTCTTGAATGAGCAGTTCTTC
j_gene: TRBJ2-1; abundance: -; len: 15; d_gene: -; v_gene: TRBV19; CDR3aa: CASTFSGSSYNEQFF; CDR3nt: TGTGCCAGTACCTTTAGCGGAAGCTCCTACAATGAGCAGTTCTTC
j_gene: TRBJ1-1; abundance: -; len: 14; d_gene: -; v_gene: TRBV4-3; CDR3aa: CASSQDRGYTEAFF; CDR3nt: TGCGCCAGCAGCCAAGATCGGGGGTACACTGAAGCTTTCTTT
j_gene: TRBJ1-4; abundance: -; len: 14; d_gene: -; v_gene: TRBV19; CDR3aa: CASSIGSKSEKLFF; CDR3nt: TGTGCCAGTAGTATCGGCAGCAAATCGGAAAAACTGTTTTTT
j_gene: TRBJ2-3; abundance: many; len: 14; d_gene: -; v_gene: TRBV20-1; CDR3aa: CSARRQSGADTQYF; CDR3nt: TGCAGTGCTAGAAGACAGTCCGGGGCAGATACGCAGTATTTT
j_gene: TRBJ2-5; abundance: -; len: 11; d_gene: -; v_gene: TRBV29-1; CDR3aa: CSYIRTETQYF; CDR3nt: TGCAGCTATATTAGAACAGAGACCCAGTACTTC
j_gene: TRBJ1-6; abundance: -; len: 16; d_gene: -; v_gene: TRBV28; CDR3aa: CASTSLRGIYNSPLHF; CDR3nt: TGTGCCAGCACCTCTCTGCGAGGAATCTATAATTCACCCCTCCACTTT
j_gene: TRBJ1-5; abundance: few; len: 15; d_gene: -; v_gene: TRBV5-5; CDR3aa: CASSLGGQRNQPQHF; CDR3nt: TGTGCCAGCAGCTTGGGGGGGCAAAGAAATCAGCCCCAGCATTTT
j_gene: TRBJ1-2; abundance: -; len: 15; d_gene: TRBD1; v_gene: TRBV4-3; CDR3aa: CASSQEGRGNYGYTF; CDR3nt: TGCGCCAGCAGCCAAGAGGGCAGGGGGAACTATGGCTACACCTTC
j_gene: TRBJ2-5; abundance: few; len: 17; d_gene: TRBD2; v_gene: TRBV5-5; CDR3aa: CASSLGTSGRSQETQYF; CDR3nt: TGTGCCAGCAGCTTGGGAACTAGCGGGAGGTCCCAAGAGACCCAGTACTTC
j_gene: TRBJ1-1; abundance: few; len: 13; d_gene: -; v_gene: TRBV19; CDR3aa: CASSIFGDTEAFF; CDR3nt: TGTGCCAGTAGTATTTTCGGAGACACTGAAGCTTTCTTT
j_gene: TRBJ1-4; abundance: -; len: 17; d_gene: -; v_gene: TRBV4-1; CDR3aa: CASSQVVRGRGNEKLFF; CDR3nt: TGCGCCAGCAGCCAAGTGGTTCGGGGCAGGGGAAATGAAAAACTGTTTTTT
j_gene: TRBJ2-2; abundance: -; len: 16; d_gene: -; v_gene: TRBV7-9; CDR3aa: CASSSTPGTKGGELFF; CDR3nt: TGTGCCAGCAGCTCCACCCCCGGGACGAAGGGAGGGGAGCTGTTTTTT